The 15 T cell receptor beta chains in this list originate from one sample, sequenced in a study of cytomegalovirus exposure and HLA in healthy donors. The PCR was carried out with 60 Vbeta primers and 13 Jbeta primers. Using immunoSEQ multiplex PCR, the repertoire was profiled, and TCRdb retains in-frame clones only, with some absent. This table holds about 170,000 clones. The sample was PBMCs. All receptors derive from a woman aged 18-35 years in good health and CMV-seropositive.

The chain employs TRBV7-9 and TRBJ2-1; TRBD2 matches at 11 bases. The trim removed 5 bases at V and 7 bases at J, leaving 10 bases unmatched. Per germline, CDR1 SEHNR and CDR2 FQNEAQ (reference sequence). This CDR3 comprises 16 residues. CDR3 coding DNA: TGTGCCAGCAGCCGTTTAACTAGCGGGAGTATAAATGAGCAGTTCTTC. It is translated as CASSRLTSGSINEQFF.

The rearrangement links TRBV4-1 to TRBJ2-3, with 10 bases identical to TRBD2. V lost 4 bases to trimming and J lost 5 bases; unmatched junction nucleotides: 6. The CDR3 covers 15 residues. CDR1 is MGHRA and CDR2 is YSYEKL in the germline V gene. The CDR3 is CASSRGTSEQDTQYF. CDR3 sequence (DNA): TGCGCCAGCAGCCGGGGGACTAGCGAGCAAGATACGCAGTATTTT.

V usage is TRBV5-1 and J usage is TRBJ2-7, with TRBD2 identical over 10 bases. CDR3 length: 16 amino acids. Germline assignment: CDR1 SGHRS and CDR2 YFSETQ. The junction had 9 bases not matched to a gene; V was cut back by 4 bases and J by 2 bases. CDR3 region: CASSLYTSGAAYEQYF. The CDR3 DNA follows: TGCGCCAGCAGCCTCTATACTAGCGGGGCTGCCTACGAGCAGTACTTC.

This chain uses TRBV11-2 with TRBJ1-3; D not certain. Germline V lookup: CDR1 SGHAT, CDR2 FQNNGV. This CDR3 is 18 amino acids long. Trimming removed 1 base at V and 0 bases at J, with 16 bases between. CDR3 sequence (DNA): TGTGCCAGCAGCTTAGTCGGTTCTAGCCTCACCTCTGGAAACACCATATATTTT. Protein: CASSLVGSSLTSGNTIYF. Complete variable domain (other parts from reference TRBV11-2 and TRBJ1-3): EAGVAQSPRYKIIEKRQSVAFWCNPISGHATLYWYQQILGQGPKLLIQFQNNGVVDDSQLPKDRFSAERLKGVDSTLKIQPAKLEDSAVYLCASSLVGSSLTSGNTIYFGEGSWLTVV.

This chain's CDR3 is CASSDPEGAGGYEQYF. The CDR3 DNA is TGTGCCAGCAGTGATCCTGAGGGGGCGGGGGGCTACGAGCAGTACTTC. V and J are TRBV25-1 and TRBJ2-7, with a tentative D call TRBD2 (8 bases). This CDR3 region has 16 residues. Germline CDR1 reads MGHDK; CDR2 reads SYGVNS. V lost 3 bases to trimming and J lost 3 bases, with 18 bases between them.

This chain links TRBV28 with TRBJ2-7; 9 nucleotides match TRBD1. The J segment lost 5 bases and the V segment lost 5 bases, leaving 10 bases of the junction unmatched. The V gene's germline CDR1 is MDHEN and CDR2 SYDVKM. CDR3 size: 15 residues. The CDR3 coding sequence is TGTGCCAGCAGTCCCCCGGGACAGGGAAACCACGAGCAGTACTTC. Protein sequence: CASSPPGQGNHEQYF.

The chain links TRBV2 to TRBJ1-6, with 8 bases fitting TRBD1. J lost 8 bases, V lost 3 bases, and 6 bases had no gene match. CDR3 length: 15 residues. Germline values: CDR1 SNHLY, CDR2 FYNNEI. CDR3: CASSDRTGYDSPLHF. In nucleotides, the CDR3 is TGTGCCAGCAGTGATCGGACAGGGTATGATTCACCCCTCCACTTT.

J is TRBJ2-7 and V is TRBV7-6; a possible D gene is TRBD1 (5 bases). Between the trimmed V and J ends, which lost 5 bases and 7 bases, there was a span of 18 bases. The V gene's germline CDR1 is SGHVS and CDR2 FNYEAQ. CDR3 length: 14 amino acids. CDR3 nucleotides: TGTGCCAGCAGCCCAGCTGGCAGGACAAGGGAGCAGTACTTC. Translation gives CASSPAGRTREQYF.

V gene TRBV7-2 combines with J gene TRBJ2-5; D is perhaps TRBD2 (6 bases). The J call may not be correct, given that the DNA end is closer to TRBJ2-7. Germline values: CDR1 SGHTA, CDR2 FQGNSA. CDR3 length: 15 residues. The CDR3 region has the DNA TGTGCCAGCAGCTCCACCCGGGACTTGTACTACGAGCAGTACTTC. The encoded protein is CASSSTRDLYYEQYF.

The J gene is TRBJ2-1, the V gene TRBV5-4, with TRBD2 matching 8 bases. This CDR3 region has 17 residues. Germline V gives CDR1 SGHNT, CDR2 YYREEE (reference sequence). Germline trimming cut 2 bases from V and 3 bases from J; bases unmatched to any gene: 10. Here the CDR3 DNA reads TGTGCCAGCAGCTTAAGTCGTGGCGGGGGGAACTACAATGAGCAGTTCTTC. Its translation: CASSLSRGGGNYNEQFF.

This sequence joins TRBV30 and TRBJ2-5; 7 bases match TRBD1. The V segment lost 3 bases and the J segment 3 bases; nucleotides outside the gene matches: 7. Germline values: CDR1 GTSNPN, CDR2 SVGIG (reference sequence). The CDR3 has 14 amino acids. The DNA of the CDR3 is TGTGCCTGGAGAAGGACAGGTCAAAAAGAGACCCAGTACTTC. Amino acid sequence: CAWRRTGQKETQYF.

The V gene is TRBV7-2, the J gene TRBJ2-1, with 7 bases aligning to TRBD2. The V gene's germline CDR1 is SGHTA and CDR2 FQGNSA. Losses at the gene ends were 6 bases for V and 0 bases for J; bases not matched to a gene: 5. The CDR3 covers 15 residues. The CDR3 DNA sequence: TGTGCCAGCAGTCTAGCGGATAGCTCCTACAATGAGCAGTTCTTC. Its translation: CASSLADSSYNEQFF.

The rearrangement links TRBV6-1 to TRBJ2-3, with D possibly matching TRBD2 (5 bases). Deletions cut 0 bases from V and 2 bases from J, with 9 bases between. In germline, CDR1 is MNHNS, CDR2 SASEGT. CDR3 length: 15 residues. CDR3 region: CASSEAPADTDTQYF. Written as DNA, the CDR3 is TGTGCCAGCAGTGAAGCTCCAGCGGACACAGATACGCAGTATTTT.

The chain combines TRBV14 with TRBJ2-5; no definite D call. V was clipped by 2 bases and J by 6 bases, with 7 bases between them. The CDR3 has 12 amino acids. Germline-derived CDR1 and CDR2 are SGHDN and FVKESK. The CDR3 region has the DNA TGTGCCAGCAGCCAATTGAGGAAGACCCAGTACTTC. This encodes CASSQLRKTQYF.

The rearrangement links TRBV5-1 to TRBJ2-3, with 11 positions matching TRBD2. The CDR3 has 18 amino acids. J was trimmed by 1 base and V by 4 bases; bases with no gene match: 11. Per the germline V gene, CDR1 is SGHRS and CDR2 is YFSETQ. The DNA of the CDR3 is TGCGCCAGCAGCCCAATTACTAGCGGGAGTTCGGGCACAGATACGCAGTATTTT. Amino acid sequence: CASSPITSGSSGTDTQYF.